Listed here is a single T cell receptor beta chain. Method: immunoSEQ multiplex PCR; TCRdb's copy keeps in-frame clones and lacks some. The sample comprises roughly 82,000 clones, approximately 90% of which are singletons, and more than 4.5% rests with the top ten. The sample's time point: blood 4 weeks post-SBRT, at nephrectomy. Treatment reported: 15 Gy SBRT to primary tumor, nephrectomy 4 weeks later. Nephrectomy followed 15 Gy stereotactic body radiation by 4 weeks. The sample is drawn from a study of radiation and T cells in renal cell carcinoma. This specimen was blood, taken from a patient whose treatment included radiotherapy and nephrectomy. This clonotype was sampled from a woman aged 70 to 79 with renal cell carcinoma.

The CDR3 spells CASSPLATKTQYF. For the CDR3, the DNA is TGTGCCAGCAGCCCGCTAGCAACCAAGACCCAGTACTTC. V gene TRBV11-3 combines with J gene TRBJ2-5; possibly TRBD2 for D (5 bases). Germline CDR1 is SGHNT and CDR2 is YENEEA. Trimming removed 5 bases at V and 6 bases at J, with 13 bases between. The CDR3 length is 13 residues.